This is a list of T cell receptor beta chains from one sample in a study of spatial heterogeneity in lung cancer. TCRdb re-called the 5' RACE reads with MiXCR, one entry per CDR3 protein. The data show around 4,000 distinct CDR3 sequences, around 8% seen once. The sample in question was lung tumor tissue, obtained at surgery. The receptors were sampled from a male donor with early-stage non-small cell lung cancer. The CDR3 runs from the conserved cysteine through the conserved F or W. A D gene is named only where the DNA matches it firmly. A clone size is listed for some rows: how often the clone was seen (once, few, many), or a class if it is expanded.

TRBJ2-2 NA TRBD2 TRBV7-3 CARQGSSGGTGELFF TGTGCCCGCCAGGGGTCTAGCGGGGGGACCGGGGAGCTGTTTTTT
TRBJ1-5 large NA TRBV7-8 CASSLGTDNQPQHF TGTGCCAGCAGCTTGGGGACGGACAATCAGCCCCAGCATTTT
TRBJ2-1 medium-sized NA TRBV7-6 CASSFIDNEQFF TGTGCCAGCAGCTTCATAGATAATGAGCAGTTCTTC
TRBJ1-5 medium-sized TRBD1 TRBV4-1 CASSLRGQGAQPQHF TGCGCCAGCAGCCTCCGCGGACAGGGGGCCCAGCCCCAGCATTTT
TRBJ2-5 medium-sized NA TRBV7-9 CASSFGGGETQYF TGTGCCAGCAGCTTTGGGGGAGGAGAGACCCAGTACTTC
TRBJ2-4 many TRBD2 TRBV7-2 CASSLPTSGRAGAKNIQYF TGTGCCAGCAGCCTACCGACTAGCGGGAGGGCCGGTGCCAAAAACATTCAGTACTTC
TRBJ1-1 NA NA TRBV5-1 CASSFRDLNTEAFF TGCGCCAGCAGCTTCAGGGACTTGAACACTGAAGCTTTCTTT
TRBJ2-5 NA NA TRBV7-2 CASSPTGVAETQYF TGTGCCAGCAGCCCCACAGGAGTAGCAGAGACCCAGTACTTC
TRBJ1-1 medium-sized NA TRBV5-1 CASSFADMNTEAFF TGCGCCAGCAGCTTTGCGGACATGAACACTGAAGCTTTCTTT
TRBJ2-3 NA TRBD1 TRBV28 CASADRALTDTQYF TGTGCCAGCGCGGACAGGGCCTTGACAGATACGCAGTATTTT
TRBJ1-1 many TRBD1 TRBV5-6 CASIPGLGQVNTEAFF TGTGCCAGCATCCCTGGGTTAGGACAGGTGAACACTGAAGCTTTCTTT
TRBJ2-1 NA TRBD1 TRBV7-2 CASSLSRDSNNEQFF TGTGCCAGCAGCTTATCTCGGGACAGTAACAATGAGCAGTTCTTC
TRBJ1-2 NA NA TRBV6-1 CASSEPPDYGYTF TGTGCCAGCAGTGAACCCCCAGACTATGGCTACACCTTC
TRBJ2-1 few NA TRBV28 CASSSTRTNNEQFF TGTGCCAGCAGTTCGACCCGGACGAACAATGAGCAGTTCTTC
TRBJ2-1 many NA TRBV7-6 CASSFGFGTPGDEQFF TGTGCCAGCAGCTTCGGTTTCGGGACGCCCGGGGATGAGCAGTTCTTC
TRBJ1-6 medium-sized TRBD1 TRBV6-1 CASSEARDRGAPLHF TGTGCCAGCAGTGAAGCGCGGGACAGGGGTGCACCCCTCCACTTT
TRBJ2-7 medium-sized NA TRBV6-1 CASSEAGDYEQYF TGTGCCAGCAGTGAAGCGGGGGACTACGAGCAGTACTTC
TRBJ1-1 medium-sized NA TRBV7-2 CASSLNLGDTEAFF TGTGCCAGCAGCTTAAATTTGGGGGACACTGAAGCTTTCTTT
TRBJ2-7 medium-sized TRBD2 TRBV7-8 CASRLSGSISYEQYF TGTGCCAGCAGGTTAAGCGGGAGTATCTCCTACGAGCAGTACTTC
TRBJ1-1 NA NA TRBV5-1 CASSLEQWGLGTEAFF TGCGCCAGCAGCTTGGAGCAGTGGGGCTTGGGCACTGAAGCTTTCTTT
TRBJ2-5 many TRBD1 TRBV9 CASSLGQGGETQYF TGTGCCAGCAGCCTGGGACAGGGAGGGGAGACCCAGTACTTC
TRBJ2-5 many NA TRBV29-1 CSVGRTMQETQYF TGCAGCGTTGGGAGGACTATGCAAGAGACCCAGTACTTC
TRBJ2-2 medium-sized NA TRBV5-1 CASSTGTTTGELFF TGCGCCAGCAGCACTGGGACAACCACCGGGGAGCTGTTTTTT